These 14 T cell receptor beta chains were all obtained from the same sample, sequenced in a study of T cell responses to AZD1222 COVID-19 vaccine. Produced via immunoSEQ multiplex PCR; TCRdb's table is partial and in-frame only. There are roughly 150,000 clones in the sample; 75% to 90% occur only once, and just over 9% lies in the top ten. Sample: peripheral blood, taken 28 days after the second AZD1222 dose. The receptors derive from an adult who received the AZD1222 COVID-19 vaccine.

The chain is built from TRBV4-1 and TRBJ2-1; no reliable D call. The CDR3 extends over 15 amino acids. Trimming pared 1 base from V and 5 bases from J, leaving 12 bases between. Germline lookup yields CDR1 MGHRA and CDR2 YSYEKL. The CDR3 is CASSQAPRAHNEQFF. CDR3 DNA: TGCGCCAGCAGCCAAGCACCAAGGGCCCACAATGAGCAGTTCTTC.

The chain links TRBV19 to TRBJ1-2; D possibly corresponds to TRBD1 (5 bases). V was trimmed by 4 bases and J by 4 bases, leaving 16 bases between them. Germline V gene sequence: CDR1 LNHDA, CDR2 SQIVND (reference sequence). There are 15 residues in the CDR3. CDR3 sequence: CASSTRGRKIYGYTF. The CDR3 nucleotides are TGTGCCAGTAGTACCCGGGGACGGAAGATCTATGGCTACACCTTC. The full variable domain, rest sourced from reference TRBV19 and TRBJ1-2, is DGGITQSPKYLFRKEGQNVTLSCEQNLNHDAMYWYRQDPGQGLRLIYYSQIVNDFQKGDIAEGYSVSREKKESFPLTVTSAQKNPTAFYLCASSTRGRKIYGYTFGSGTRLTVV.

The gene calls are TRBV3-1 (or the pseudogene TRBV3-2) and TRBJ1-1; D gene ambiguous. V lost 1 base to trimming and J lost 6 bases, with 12 bases between them. The germline CDR1 and CDR2 sequences are LGHDT and YNNKEL (reference sequence). The CDR3 has 14 residues. The CDR3 nucleotides are TGTGCCAGCAGCCAAGGAAGCGGAGGCGCTGAAGCTTTCTTT. Translated, it gives CASSQGSGGAEAFF.

This chain uses TRBV7-3 with TRBJ2-3; D is perhaps TRBD2 (6 bases). The germline gives CDR1 SGHTA, CDR2 FQGTGA. V was cut by 5 bases and J by 4 bases, with 13 bases left in between. The CDR3 contains 14 residues. CDR3 in DNA: TGTGCCAGCAGCCCAAGGAGGGGCGCAGATACGCAGTATTTT. Its protein product is CASSPRRGADTQYF.

The chain is built from TRBV2 and TRBJ1-5; D remains ambiguous. V lost 8 bases to trimming and J lost 7 bases, with 15 bases between them. The germline CDR1 and CDR2 sequences are SNHLY and FYNNEI. This CDR3 is 13 amino acids long. CDR3 protein: CASAQETNQPQHF. CDR3 sequence (DNA): TGTGCCAGCGCCCAAGAGACAAACCAGCCCCAGCATTTT.

The genes are TRBV5-1 and TRBJ2-3; D may be TRBD2 (6 bases). Germline V gene sequence: CDR1 SGHRS, CDR2 YFSETQ. CDR3 length: 14 residues. V shed 5 bases and J shed 5 bases, with 15 bases lying between them. The chain's CDR3 is CASSEANGGDTQYF. CDR3 coding DNA: TGCGCCAGCAGTGAGGCAAACGGGGGAGATACGCAGTATTTT. Based on the CDR3 plus reference TRBV5-1 and TRBJ2-3, the full variable domain is KAGVTQTPRYLIKTRGQQVTLSCSPISGHRSVSWYQQTPGQGLQFLFEYFSETQRNKGNFPGRFSGRQFSNSRSEMNVSTLELGDSALYLCASSEANGGDTQYFGPGTRLTVL.

The chain employs TRBV7-8 and TRBJ1-1; tentatively, D is TRBD1 (5 bases). The CDR3 is made up of 16 amino acids. Germline CDR1 and CDR2: SGHVS and FQNEAQ. V lost 5 bases and J lost 4, with 20 bases in between. The chain's CDR3 is CASSRRPRGAGTEAFF. For the CDR3, the DNA is TGTGCCAGCAGCCGAAGGCCCCGGGGCGCGGGCACTGAAGCTTTCTTT.

This chain joins TRBV6-6 and TRBJ2-1; D remains ambiguous. V lost 3 bases and J lost 5, with 11 bases in between. The CDR3 is 14 residues long. Germline-derived CDR1 and CDR2 are MNHNY and SVGAGI (reference sequence). The CDR3 protein is CASSYGNSNNEQFF. The DNA of the CDR3 is TGTGCCAGCAGTTATGGTAACTCTAACAATGAGCAGTTCTTC.

CDR3 region: CSVGTSGYGYTF. The DNA for the CDR3 is TGCAGCGTTGGGACATCTGGCTATGGCTACACCTTC. The V and J genes are TRBV29-1 and TRBJ1-2; D might be TRBD1 (5 bases). Trimming cost V 4 bases and J 4 bases, with 10 bases left between them. The CDR3 length is 12 residues. Germline CDR1 and CDR2: SQVTM and ANQGSEA.

Note on this clone: Compared with germline, one end of the junction differs, possibly owing to a read error. The rearrangement joins TRBV6-2 or TRBV6-3 to TRBJ2-1; D not certain. The CDR3 contains 12 residues. Germline CDR1 MNHEY, CDR2 SVGEGT. CDR3 region: CASSEPREWMLF. The CDR3 nucleotides read TGTGCCAGCAGCGAACCTAGAGAATGGATGCTCTTC.

Here the CDR3 DNA reads TGTGCCAGCAGCCTAGGGACAGGGTCAGGAAACACCATATATTTT. Translation: CASSLGTGSGNTIYF. The J gene is TRBJ1-3, the V gene TRBV7-9, with TRBD1 matching 9 bases. The V gene's germline CDR1 is SEHNR and CDR2 FQNEAQ (reference sequence). CDR3 length: 15 residues. V trimming: 5 bases; J trimming: 4 bases; junction bases outside the gene matches: 6.

This clone has a handful of counts. V gene TRBV7-9 combines with J gene TRBJ2-1, with D hard to call. The CDR3 has 15 amino acids. Germline V gene data show CDR1 as SEHNR and CDR2 as FQNEAQ (reference sequence). V lost 5 bases and J 4 bases, leaving 15 bases between the germline ends. The CDR3 is CASSHSLLNYNEQFF. For the CDR3, the DNA is TGTGCCAGCAGCCATTCACTCTTGAATTACAATGAGCAGTTCTTC. The full variable domain, rest sourced from reference TRBV7-9 and TRBJ2-1, is DTGVSQNPRHKITKRGQNVTFRCDPISEHNRLYWYRQTLGQGPEFLTYFQNEAQLEKSRLLSDRFSAERPKGSFSTLEIQRTEQGDSAMYLCASSHSLLNYNEQFFGPGTRLTVL.

This chain connects TRBV6-6 to TRBJ2-7; the match to TRBD1 covers 8 bases. There are 15 residues in the CDR3. The germline CDR1 and CDR2 sequences are MNHNY and SVGAGI (reference sequence). Unmatched junction bases numbered 6, after V lost 5 bases and J lost 0 bases. The CDR3 sequence: CASSARDRSSYEQYF. CDR3 nucleotides: TGTGCCAGCAGTGCCCGGGACAGGAGCTCCTACGAGCAGTACTTC.

This chain joins TRBV5-1 and TRBJ2-3; D is ambiguous. Trimming took 4 bases from V and 0 from J, leaving 6 bases between them. CDR1 and CDR2 from the germline V gene are SGHRS and YFSETQ. CDR3 length: 13 residues. For the CDR3, the DNA is TGCGCCAGCAGCCCGCAGAGCACAGATACGCAGTATTTT. It yields the protein CASSPQSTDTQYF.